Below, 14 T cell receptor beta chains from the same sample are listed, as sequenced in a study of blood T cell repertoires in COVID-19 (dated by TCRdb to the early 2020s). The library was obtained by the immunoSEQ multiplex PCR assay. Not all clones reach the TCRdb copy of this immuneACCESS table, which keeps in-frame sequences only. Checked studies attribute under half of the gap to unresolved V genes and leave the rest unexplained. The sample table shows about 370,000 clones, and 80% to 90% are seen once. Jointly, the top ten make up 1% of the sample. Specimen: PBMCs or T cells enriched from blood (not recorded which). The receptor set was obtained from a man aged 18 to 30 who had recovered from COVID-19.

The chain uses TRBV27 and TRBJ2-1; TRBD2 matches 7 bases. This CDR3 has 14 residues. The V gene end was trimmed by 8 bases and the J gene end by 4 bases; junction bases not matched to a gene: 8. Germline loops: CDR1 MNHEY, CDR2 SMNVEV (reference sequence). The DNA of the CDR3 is TGTGCCAGCGGTTCGCGGGGACTATACAATGAGCAGTTCTTC. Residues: CASGSRGLYNEQFF.

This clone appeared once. The CDR3 region is CASSLGQGVDTQYF. DNA of the CDR3: TGCGCCAGCAGCCTGGGACAGGGAGTGGATACGCAGTATTTT. V usage is TRBV5-1 and J usage is TRBJ2-3; 9 bases fit TRBD1. The J segment lost 6 bases and the V segment lost 4 bases, leaving 6 bases of the junction unmatched. This CDR3 is 14 amino acids long. Per the germline V gene, CDR1 is SGHRS and CDR2 is YFSETQ. Based on the CDR3 plus reference TRBV5-1 and TRBJ2-3, the full variable domain is KAGVTQTPRYLIKTRGQQVTLSCSPISGHRSVSWYQQTPGQGLQFLFEYFSETQRNKGNFPGRFSGRQFSNSRSEMNVSTLELGDSALYLCASSLGQGVDTQYFGPGTRLTVL.

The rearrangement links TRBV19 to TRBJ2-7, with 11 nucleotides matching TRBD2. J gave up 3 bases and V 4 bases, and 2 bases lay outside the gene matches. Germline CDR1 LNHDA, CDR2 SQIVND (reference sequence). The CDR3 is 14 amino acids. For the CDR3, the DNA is TGTGCCAGTAGTAGGGGGACTAGCGGCTACGAGCAGTACTTC. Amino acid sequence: CASSRGTSGYEQYF.

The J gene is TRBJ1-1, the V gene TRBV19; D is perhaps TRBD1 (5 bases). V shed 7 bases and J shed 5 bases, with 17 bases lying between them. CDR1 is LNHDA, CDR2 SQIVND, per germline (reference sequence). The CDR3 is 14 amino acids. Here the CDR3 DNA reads TGTGCCAGTACCCCCGGGGGTTGGGATACTGAAGCTTTCTTT. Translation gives CASTPGGWDTEAFF.

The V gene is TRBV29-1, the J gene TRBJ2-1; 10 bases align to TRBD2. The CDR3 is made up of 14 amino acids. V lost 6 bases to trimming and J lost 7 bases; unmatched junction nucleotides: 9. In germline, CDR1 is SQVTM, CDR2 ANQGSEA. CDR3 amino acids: CSVPLLAGVNEQFF. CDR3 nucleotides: TGCAGCGTGCCACTCCTAGCGGGAGTGAATGAGCAGTTCTTC.

The DNA of the CDR3 is TGCGCCAGCAGCCCACGGACAGGGGCGAACACTGAAGCTTTCTTT. Its protein product is CASSPRTGANTEAFF. The chain links TRBV5-1 to TRBJ1-1, with 9 bases aligning to TRBD1. The length of the CDR3 is 15 residues. With 4 bases clipped from V and 1 base from J, the junction kept 5 bases outside the gene matches. Germline V CDR1 and CDR2: SGHRS, YFSETQ.

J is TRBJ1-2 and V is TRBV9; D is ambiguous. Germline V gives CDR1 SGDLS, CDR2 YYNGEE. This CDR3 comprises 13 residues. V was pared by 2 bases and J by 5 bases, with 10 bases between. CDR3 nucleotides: TGTGCCAGCAGCGTGACGGGTTTGTATGGCTACACCTTC. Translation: CASSVTGLYGYTF.

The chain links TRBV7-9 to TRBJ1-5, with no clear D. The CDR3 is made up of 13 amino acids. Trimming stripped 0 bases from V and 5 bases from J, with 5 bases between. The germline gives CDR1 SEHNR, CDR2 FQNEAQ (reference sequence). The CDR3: CASSLAAYQPQHF. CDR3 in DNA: TGTGCCAGCAGCTTAGCAGCCTATCAGCCCCAGCATTTT.

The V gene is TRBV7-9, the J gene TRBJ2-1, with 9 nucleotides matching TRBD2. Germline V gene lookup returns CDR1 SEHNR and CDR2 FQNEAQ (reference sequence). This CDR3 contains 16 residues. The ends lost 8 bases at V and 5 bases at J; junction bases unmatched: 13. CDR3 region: CASLMAASGTDNEQFF. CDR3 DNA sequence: TGTGCCAGCCTTATGGCGGCTAGCGGGACCGACAATGAGCAGTTCTTC.

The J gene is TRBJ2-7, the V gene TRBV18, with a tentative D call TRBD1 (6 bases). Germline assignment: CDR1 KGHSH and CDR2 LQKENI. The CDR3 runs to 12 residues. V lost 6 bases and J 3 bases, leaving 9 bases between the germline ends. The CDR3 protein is CASSPGHYEQYF. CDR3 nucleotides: TGTGCCAGCTCGCCGGGACACTACGAGCAGTACTTC.

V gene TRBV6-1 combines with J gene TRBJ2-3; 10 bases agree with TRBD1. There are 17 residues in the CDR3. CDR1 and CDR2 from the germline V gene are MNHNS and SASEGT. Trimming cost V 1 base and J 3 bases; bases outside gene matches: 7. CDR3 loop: CASSEVGQGLRTDTQYF. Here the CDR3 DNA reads TGTGCCAGCAGTGAAGTGGGACAGGGGTTGAGGACAGATACGCAGTATTTT.

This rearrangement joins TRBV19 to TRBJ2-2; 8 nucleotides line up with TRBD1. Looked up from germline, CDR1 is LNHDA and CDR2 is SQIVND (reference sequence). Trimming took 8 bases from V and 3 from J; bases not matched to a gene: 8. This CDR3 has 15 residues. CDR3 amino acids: CASGGTGGDTGELFF. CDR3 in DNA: TGTGCCAGTGGAGGGACAGGCGGGGACACCGGGGAGCTGTTTTTT.

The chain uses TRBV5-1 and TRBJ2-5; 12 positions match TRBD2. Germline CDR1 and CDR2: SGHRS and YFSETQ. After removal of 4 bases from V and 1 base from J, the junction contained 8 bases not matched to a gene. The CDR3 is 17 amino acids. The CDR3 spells CASSQDGLAGIQETQYF. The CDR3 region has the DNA TGCGCCAGCAGCCAGGACGGACTAGCGGGGATCCAAGAGACCCAGTACTTC.

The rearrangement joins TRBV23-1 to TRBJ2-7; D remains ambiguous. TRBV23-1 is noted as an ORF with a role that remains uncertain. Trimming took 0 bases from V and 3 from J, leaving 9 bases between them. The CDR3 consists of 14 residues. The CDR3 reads CASSQSEPGYEQYF. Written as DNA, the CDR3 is TGCGCCAGCAGTCAATCGGAACCGGGCTACGAGCAGTACTTC.